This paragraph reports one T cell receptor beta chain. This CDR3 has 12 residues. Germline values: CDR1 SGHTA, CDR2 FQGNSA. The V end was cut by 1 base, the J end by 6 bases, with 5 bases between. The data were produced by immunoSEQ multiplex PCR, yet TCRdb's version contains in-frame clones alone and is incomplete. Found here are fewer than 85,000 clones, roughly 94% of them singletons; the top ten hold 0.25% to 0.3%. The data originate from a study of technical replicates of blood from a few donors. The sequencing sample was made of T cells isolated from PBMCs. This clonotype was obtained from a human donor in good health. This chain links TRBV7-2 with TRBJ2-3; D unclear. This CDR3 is CASSLVGDTQYF. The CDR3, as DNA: TGTGCCAGCAGCTTAGTCGGGGATACGCAGTATTTT.